The sequence of this T cell receptor (beta chain) was determined in a study of blood T cell repertoires in COVID-19. Study at large: The cDNA or gDNA used as material had been derived from T cells, B-cell-depleted T cells, or PBMCs.

This table comes from immunoSEQ multiplex PCR, and its TCRdb copy is limited to in-frame clones, with some not included. The sample shows 88,000 or so clones, less than 90% of them seen only once. The CDR3 totals 15 residues. The germline V gene encodes CDR1 MNHEY and CDR2 SVGAGI. V gave up 6 bases and J gave up 7 bases; unmatched junction bases: 8. The V gene is TRBV6-5, the J gene TRBJ1-5; 11 bases map to TRBD1. The sequencing input was peripheral blood. The receptor was derived from a man aged 60 to 69 with acute or convalescent COVID-19. The CDR3 region has the DNA TGTGCCAGCAGAAACGGACAGGGGGCATGGCAGCCCCAGCATTTT. Translating gives CASRNGQGAWQPQHF.